This TCR beta chain was sequenced in a study of regulatory T cells in long-lasting Graves disease. Background on the study: Graves' patients with a new diagnosis had received antithyroid drugs under 3 months. Study findings and constraints: Persistent disease was characterized by preferential usage of TRBV28, TRBJ1-2 and TRBJ2-5.

Both iRepertoire HTBI primers and Arm-PCR of CDR3 regions were used to build the TCR beta libraries. Each CDR3 protein is one row after TCRdb ran MiXCR on the multiplex PCR reads. This sample has 450,000 to 700,000 distinct CDR3 sequences, with approximately 12% found just once. Losses at the gene ends were 4 bases for V and 4 bases for J; bases not matched to a gene: 8. The CDR3 runs 16 residues. Germline assignment: CDR1 KGHSH and CDR2 LQKENI. The table lists this clonotype with a few counts. No antigen is known for it. Time point defined: newly diagnosed GD, antithyroid drugs for less than 3 months. From RNA extracted from PBMCs, the TCR library was made. These data were also filed under a second study, of T cells in Graves' hyperthyroidism and ophthalmopathy. From that second work: Primed by the HTBI set, a first-round RT-PCR was run on the TCR CDR3.

Specimen: peripheral blood mononuclear cells (PBMCs), collected at new diagnosis, from a patient treated with antithyroid drugs. The rearrangement joins TRBV18 to TRBJ2-2; 8 positions match TRBD1. This clonotype was sampled from a man aged 25-40 years with Graves disease. The CDR3 protein is CASSRQGAAATGELFF. The CDR3 DNA sequence: TGTGCCAGCTCACGCCAGGGGGCTGCAGCCACCGGGGAGCTGTTTTTT. The full variable domain, with the rest looked up from reference TRBV18 and TRBJ2-2, is NAGVMQNPRHLVRRRGQEARLRCSPMKGHSHVYWYRQLPEEGLKFMVYLQKENIIDESGMPKERFSAEFPKEGPSILRIQQVVRGDSAAYFCASSRQGAAATGELFFGEGSRLTVL.